The 20 T cell receptor beta chains in this list originate from one sample, sequenced in a study of shared clonotypes between healthy human individuals. The method was immunoSEQ multiplex PCR; TCRdb's version includes in-frame clones alone and lacks a portion of them. The data contain more than 2 million clones, approximately 94% of them singletons. Naive CD8 isolation took CD45RO-negative cells positively selected for CCR7 and excluded terminally differentiated effector memory CD45RA+ cells. Input material: naive CD8+ T cells sorted from blood. Receptors were obtained from a man aged 18 to 29 in good health.

This clone turned up a few times. J is TRBJ1-6 and V is TRBV30, with D unresolved. Germline loops: CDR1 GTSNPN, CDR2 SVGIG (reference sequence). The CDR3 is 12 residues long. The V gene lost 4 bases and the J gene lost 4 bases, with 5 bases spanning the gap. The CDR3 nucleotides are TGTGCCTGGAAGCGGTATAATTCACCCCTCCACTTT. Amino acids: CAWKRYNSPLHF.

Note on this clone: At the DNA level, this CDR3 is encoded by other sequences in the same sample as well. The J gene is TRBJ2-1, the V gene TRBV5-6; 10 bases map to TRBD1. V trimming: 0 bases; J trimming: 7 bases; junction bases outside the gene matches: 4. The CDR3 has 15 residues. Germline lookup yields CDR1 SGHDT and CDR2 YYEEEE. This chain's CDR3 is CASSLGWGQGNEQFF. The CDR3 nucleotides read TGTGCCAGCAGCTTGGGGTGGGGACAGGGGAATGAGCAGTTCTTC.

V and J are TRBV19 and TRBJ1-2; tentative D call: TRBD1 (6 bases). CDR3 size: 14 residues. CDR1 is LNHDA, CDR2 SQIVND, per germline (reference sequence). V lost 5 bases to trimming and J lost 3 bases, with 13 bases between them. CDR3 coding DNA: TGTGCCAGTAGTCCACGGGGGCCATACTATGGCTACACCTTC. This gives the protein CASSPRGPYYGYTF.

This sequence joins TRBV13 and TRBJ2-5; maybe TRBD1 (6 bases). The CDR3 covers 15 residues. Germline V gene data show CDR1 as PRHDT and CDR2 as FYEKMQ (reference sequence). Trimming shortened V by 1 base and J by 2 bases, and 11 bases separated the two germline ends. CDR3 sequence (DNA): TGTGCCAGCAGCTTAGAGGGGCAGGGGCAAGAGACCCAGTACTTC. Its translation is CASSLEGQGQETQYF.

The chain carries TRBV7-2 and TRBJ1-3; D is possibly TRBD1 (5 bases). The CDR3 has 15 residues. Germline assignment: CDR1 SGHTA and CDR2 FQGNSA. V was cut by 5 bases and J by 0 bases, with 11 bases left in between. CDR3 protein: CASSEDDSSGNTIYF. CDR3 bases: TGTGCCAGCAGCGAAGACGACAGCTCTGGAAACACCATATATTTT.

The chain links TRBV6-5 to TRBJ2-3; D not resolved. V shed 0 bases and J shed 4 bases, with 8 bases lying between them. The CDR3 has 14 amino acids. Germline CDR1 and CDR2: MNHEY and SVGAGI. The CDR3 loop reads CASSYSPSPDTQYF. Here the CDR3 DNA reads TGTGCCAGCAGTTACTCCCCCTCTCCAGATACGCAGTATTTT.

The rearrangement joins TRBV27 to TRBJ2-3, with D possibly matching TRBD1 (6 bases). Germline CDR1 reads MNHEY; CDR2 reads SMNVEV (reference sequence). CDR3 length: 14 residues. Trimming took 6 bases from V and 2 from J, leaving 12 bases between them. The CDR3 sequence is CASSKRDITDTQYF. CDR3 sequence (DNA): TGTGCCAGCAGCAAAAGGGACATCACAGATACGCAGTATTTT.

The chain employs TRBV9 and TRBJ1-4; D possibly corresponds to TRBD1 (5 bases). V lost 4 bases and J lost 4, with 14 bases in between. Germline CDR1 SGDLS, CDR2 YYNGEE. The CDR3 extends over 15 amino acids. The CDR3 DNA sequence: TGTGCCAGCAGCATGACCGGGACCTTTAATGAAAAACTGTTTTTT. It specifies CASSMTGTFNEKLFF.

This chain joins TRBV5-4 and TRBJ2-3; tentative D call: TRBD2 (5 bases). CDR3 length: 16 amino acids. Between the trimmed V and J ends, which lost 7 bases and 1 base, there was a span of 19 bases. The germline V gene has CDR1 SGHNT and CDR2 YYREEE (reference sequence). The CDR3 protein is CASGPPPGSGTDTQYF. The CDR3 DNA follows: TGTGCCAGCGGGCCCCCCCCGGGGTCGGGCACAGATACGCAGTATTTT.

This clone has a single count. The CDR3 sequence is CAWSAGPSNEQYF. CDR3 in DNA: TGTGCCTGGAGTGCGGGACCTAGCAATGAGCAGTACTTC. V and J are TRBV30 and TRBJ2-7; the D call may be TRBD1 or TRBD2 (5 bases each). Germline loops: CDR1 GTSNPN, CDR2 SVGIG (reference sequence). Trimming took 1 base from V and 7 from J, leaving 14 bases between them. The CDR3 sequence is 13 residues long.

In its sample, this clone was seen once. Other DNA sequences in this sample translate to the same CDR3. This rearrangement joins TRBV5-6 to TRBJ2-7; D call uncertain. The CDR3 extends over 14 amino acids. Trimming cost V 0 bases and J 0 bases, with 7 bases left between them. Germline V lookup: CDR1 SGHDT, CDR2 YYEEEE. The CDR3 loop is CASSLGGPSYEQYF. The CDR3 DNA reads TGTGCCAGCAGCTTGGGGGGTCCCTCCTACGAGCAGTACTTC. Full variable domain (outside the CDR3, taken from reference TRBV5-6 and TRBJ2-7): DAGVTQSPTHLIKTRGQQVTLRCSPKSGHDTVSWYQQALGQGPQFIFQYYEEEERQRGNFPDRFSGHQFPNYSSELNVNALLLGDSALYLCASSLGGPSYEQYFGPGTRLTVT.

The rearrangement joins TRBV27 to TRBJ2-3; D possibly corresponds to TRBD1 (6 bases). V was clipped by 11 bases and J by 2 bases, with 17 bases between them. CDR1 is MNHEY and CDR2 is SMNVEV in the germline V gene (reference sequence). The CDR3 runs 14 residues. The CDR3 protein is CASGVLRFTDTQYF. The CDR3 nucleotides are TGTGCCTCAGGGGTTCTCAGGTTCACAGATACGCAGTATTTT.

V is TRBV11-2 and J is TRBJ2-3, with TRBD1 matching 10 bases. This CDR3 has 16 residues. V shed 1 base, J shed 4 bases, and the junction held 5 bases outside the gene matches. Germline-derived CDR1 and CDR2 are SGHAT and FQNNGV. In DNA, the CDR3 is TGTGCCAGCAGCTTAGTCCCGGGACAGGGGTCAGATACGCAGTATTTT. Protein sequence: CASSLVPGQGSDTQYF.

This clone has a single count. Other DNA sequences in this specimen translate into the identical CDR3. This chain joins TRBV29-1 and TRBJ2-7, with D possibly being TRBD2 (5 bases). The CDR3 runs to 12 residues. Trimming left V 5 bases short and J 2 bases short, with 10 bases between. Germline CDR1 SQVTM, CDR2 ANQGSEA. CDR3 nucleotide sequence: TGCAGCGTTCGGACTGCAGCCTACGAGCAGTACTTC. Its protein is CSVRTAAYEQYF.

A few counts support this clone. In the same sample, other DNA sequences code for this CDR3. The V call is TRBV9, the J call TRBJ2-7; D remains unclear. Per the germline V gene, CDR1 is SGDLS and CDR2 is YYNGEE. Trimming took 0 bases from V and 0 from J, leaving 7 bases between them. The CDR3 contains 14 residues. CDR3 sequence reads: CASSVGGSSYEQYF. For the CDR3, the DNA is TGTGCCAGCAGCGTAGGCGGCAGCTCCTACGAGCAGTACTTC.

Turning to this clone: Other DNA sequences of this sample code for an identical CDR3. This rearrangement joins TRBV10-2 to TRBJ1-1; a weak D match, TRBD1 (6 bases). V was pared by 3 bases and J by 11 bases, with 10 bases between. There are 11 residues in the CDR3. Germline CDR1 is WSHSY and CDR2 is SAAADI. CDR3 residues: CASSEGGEAFF. The DNA for the CDR3 is TGCGCCAGCAGTGAAGGGGGTGAGGCTTTCTTT.

Note on this clone: Other DNA sequences of this sample code for an identical CDR3. This chain links TRBV5-4 with TRBJ2-5; D is perhaps TRBD1 (6 bases). Trimming pared 2 bases from V and 5 bases from J, leaving 10 bases between. CDR3 length equals 13 residues. The germline gives CDR1 SGHNT, CDR2 YYREEE (reference sequence). As DNA, the CDR3 is TGTGCCAGCAGCTTCAGGGGCAAGGAGACCCAGTACTTC. This codes for CASSFRGKETQYF. Drawing the rest from reference TRBV5-4 and TRBJ2-5, the complete variable domain is ETGVTQSPTHLIKTRGQQVTLRCSSQSGHNTVSWYQQALGQGPQFIFQYYREEENGRGNFPPRFSGLQFPNYSSELNVNALELDDSALYLCASSFRGKETQYFGPGTRLLVL.

CDR3 bases: TGTGCCATCAGCATAGTGGGGACAGGGGACCCCTATGGCTACACCTTC. Its translation is CAISIVGTGDPYGYTF. The chain carries TRBV10-3 and TRBJ1-2, with TRBD1 identical over 10 bases. There are 16 residues in the CDR3. V lost 6 bases, J lost 4 bases, and 11 bases stayed unmatched. The germline gives CDR1 ENHRY, CDR2 SYGVKD.

The chain uses TRBV15 and TRBJ2-2; 10 bases fit TRBD2. The V gene end was trimmed by 3 bases and the J gene end by 2 bases; junction bases not matched to a gene: 6. This CDR3 contains 17 residues. Germline values: CDR1 LNHNV, CDR2 YYDKDF (reference sequence). Here the CDR3 DNA reads TGTGCCACCAGCAGTGGACTAGCGGACCCTAACACCGGGGAGCTGTTTTTT. This encodes CATSSGLADPNTGELFF.

The count of this clone is one. This chain uses TRBV7-2 with TRBJ2-5; the match to TRBD2 covers 8 bases. After removal of 5 bases from V and 0 bases from J, the junction contained 14 bases not matched to a gene. CDR3 size: 18 residues. Germline CDR1 SGHTA, CDR2 FQGNSA. The DNA of the CDR3 is TGTGCCAGCAGCCCGTCCAGGGGTAGCGGGGAGTACCAAGAGACCCAGTACTTC. It codes for CASSPSRGSGEYQETQYF. Complete variable domain (other parts from reference TRBV7-2 and TRBJ2-5): GAGVSQSPSNKVTEKGKDVELRCDPISGHTALYWYRQSLGQGLEFLIYFQGNSAPDKSGLPSDRFSAERTGGSVSTLTIQRTQQEDSAVYLCASSPSRGSGEYQETQYFGPGTRLLVL.